Listed below are T cell receptor beta chains from one sample, sequenced in a study of CD8 T cells in Susac syndrome. MiXCR, applied by TCRdb to the immunoSEQ multiplex PCR reads, yields one record per CDR3 protein. The sample holds about 120,000 distinct CDR3 sequences, about 92% seen once. Sequenced input: CD4+ T cells from PBMCs. The receptor set was obtained from a human donor with multiple sclerosis. CDR3s include the opening cysteine and the closing phenylalanine or tryptophan. The D gene is left open where the match is weak. Expanded clones are given a class, and other clones once, few, many or no size at all.

TRBV30	.	TRBJ1-1	.	CAWSKEGHLNTEAFF	TGTGCCTGGAGTAAGGAGGGACATTTGAACACTGAAGCTTTCTTT
TRBV20-1	.	TRBJ1-5	.	CSAVDGNNQPQHF	TGCAGTGCTGTGGACGGCAACAATCAGCCCCAGCATTTT
TRBV7-9	.	TRBJ1-1	.	CASSPTGPDTEAFF	TGTGCCAGCAGCCCGACGGGGCCTGACACTGAAGCTTTCTTT
TRBV20-1	TRBD1	TRBJ1-5	.	CSALPDRVGNQPQHF	TGCAGTGCTCTACCGGACAGGGTGGGCAATCAGCCCCAGCATTTT
TRBV29-1	TRBD1	TRBJ1-1	.	CSVVIFEGAEAFF	TGCAGCGTTGTAATCTTCGAGGGGGCCGAAGCTTTCTTT
TRBV20-1	.	TRBJ1-5	once	CSAGGRGGSNQPQHF	TGCAGTGCTGGGGGGCGGGGAGGAAGCAATCAACCCCAGCATTTT
TRBV9	TRBD1	TRBJ2-7	.	CASSAWTGTGTYEQYF	TGTGCCAGCAGCGCCTGGACCGGGACAGGGACCTACGAGCAGTACTTC
TRBV30	TRBD1	TRBJ1-1	.	CAWSQPEQGRAFF	TGTGCCTGGAGTCAACCAGAACAGGGGAGAGCTTTCTTT
TRBV6-5	TRBD2	TRBJ2-1	.	CASRPMAGGYNEQFF	TGTGCCAGCAGACCCATGGCGGGGGGTTACAATGAGCAGTTCTTC
TRBV30	.	TRBJ2-7	.	CASETGTYSYEQYF	TGTGCCTCAGAAACCGGGACATACTCCTACGAGCAGTACTTC
TRBV4-2	.	TRBJ2-7	.	CASSQDIGQFVYEQYF	TGTGCCAGCAGCCAAGATATCGGACAGTTCGTCTACGAGCAGTACTTC
TRBV12-3/TRBV12-4	.	TRBJ1-5	.	CASTEGGSNQPQHF	TGTGCCAGCACCGAAGGCGGTAGCAATCAGCCCCAGCATTTT
TRBV2	.	TRBJ2-4	.	CARGTTKNIQYF	TGTGCCAGAGGGACAACAAAAAACATTCAGTACTTC
TRBV6-1	TRBD1	TRBJ1-6	.	CASSEAEGGIPPLHF	TGTGCCAGCAGTGAAGCGGAAGGGGGCATTCCACCCCTCCACTTT
TRBV4-1	TRBD1	TRBJ1-2	.	CASSHTGGPNYGYTF	TGCGCCAGCAGCCATACAGGGGGCCCTAACTATGGCTACACCTTC
TRBV12-3/TRBV12-4	.	TRBJ1-1	.	CASSFREAFF	TGTGCCAGCAGTTTCCGTGAAGCTTTCTTT
TRBV15	TRBD1	TRBJ2-2	.	CATSRGQGGRDTGELFF	TGTGCCACCAGCAGAGGACAGGGGGGCCGGGACACCGGGGAGCTGTTTTTT
TRBV20-1	.	TRBJ2-5	.	CSVKGNQETQYF	TGCAGTGTTAAGGGAAACCAAGAGACCCAGTACTTC
TRBV30	.	TRBJ1-2	.	CAWALRSNYGYTF	TGTGCCTGGGCCCTCAGAAGTAACTATGGCTACACCTTC
TRBV5-6	.	TRBJ2-2	.	CASSLATGELFF	TGTGCCAGCAGCTTGGCGACCGGGGAGCTGTTTTTT
TRBV4-1	.	TRBJ2-5	few	CASSQDGGQGRRQETQYF	TGCGCCAGCAGCCAAGATGGAGGCCAGGGGCGCCGCCAAGAGACCCAGTACTTC
TRBV20-1	.	TRBJ2-1	.	CSLWGDEQFF	TGCAGTCTGTGGGGGGATGAGCAGTTCTTC
TRBV5-1	.	TRBJ2-1	.	CASSLDTSGDEQFF	TGCGCCAGCAGCTTGGATACCTCCGGGGATGAGCAGTTCTTC
TRBV24-1	.	TRBJ2-5	.	CATSDPGRPQRQYF	TGTGCCACCAGTGATCCCGGACGGCCCCAGCGGCAGTACTTC
TRBV6-2/TRBV6-3	TRBD1	TRBJ1-2	.	CASSYGQGGYGYTF	TGTGCCAGCAGTTACGGACAGGGGGGGTATGGCTACACCTTC
TRBV5-1	.	TRBJ2-3	.	CASSFAGAADTQYF	TGCGCCAGCAGCTTCGCAGGGGCGGCAGATACGCAGTATTTT
TRBV3-1	.	TRBJ1-5	once	CASSQGNQPQHF	TGTGCCAGCAGCCAAGGCAATCAGCCCCAGCATTTT
TRBV2	.	TRBJ1-2	.	CASSVGAGSYTF	TGTGCCAGCAGTGTCGGTGCCGGGAGCTACACCTTC
TRBV20-1	TRBD1	TRBJ2-4	.	CSARAPQGAGAKNIQYF	TGCAGTGCTAGAGCCCCCCAGGGGGCGGGAGCCAAAAACATTCAGTACTTC
TRBV20-1	TRBD1	TRBJ1-2	.	CSAPTGGGGYTF	TGCAGTGCTCCCACAGGGGGCGGGGGCTACACCTTC
TRBV7-2	.	TRBJ1-2	.	CASSLLGPADYGYTF	TGTGCCAGCAGCTTACTTGGACCGGCCGACTATGGCTACACCTTC
TRBV7-2	.	TRBJ2-7	.	CASSPRAGSEQYF	TGTGCCAGCAGCCCGAGGGCCGGGAGCGAGCAGTACTTC
TRBV10-3	TRBD2	TRBJ2-2	.	CAITLGASGRTGELFF	TGTGCCATCACCTTGGGGGCTAGCGGGCGCACCGGGGAGCTGTTTTTT
TRBV20-1	.	TRBJ1-6	.	CSATQGQGRTPLHF	TGCAGTGCTACCCAAGGCCAGGGTCGGACACCCCTCCACTTT
TRBV6-1	.	TRBJ2-3	.	CASSDIGLGGTPGDTQYF	TGTGCCAGCAGTGATATTGGCCTCGGCGGGACCCCGGGAGATACGCAGTATTTT
TRBV20-1	.	TRBJ1-5	.	CSAGNLVSNQPQHF	TGCAGTGCTGGGAACTTGGTCAGCAATCAGCCCCAGCATTTT
TRBV7-9	.	TRBJ1-5	.	CASSPPGGENQPQHF	TGTGCCAGCAGCCCCCCGGGGGGGGAAAATCAGCCCCAGCATTTT
TRBV20-1	.	TRBJ1-5	.	CSAGGSNQPQHF	TGCAGTGCCGGAGGAAGCAATCAGCCCCAGCATTTT
TRBV29-1	.	TRBJ1-3	.	CSVEDGSSGNTIYF	TGCAGCGTTGAAGATGGTAGCTCTGGAAACACCATATATTTT
TRBV19	.	TRBJ2-5	.	CASSIRGQETQYF	TGTGCCAGTAGTATTCGTGGGCAAGAGACCCAGTACTTC
TRBV7-9	.	TRBJ1-5	.	CASSLALHAKTNQPQHF	TGTGCCAGCAGCTTAGCGCTACACGCCAAAACCAATCAGCCCCAGCATTTT